Below, one TCR beta chain is given with its context. It lacks a known antigen. No much larger clone exists at a distance of one base, and base qualities are not known. TCRbeta CDR3 regions were amplified from genomic DNA by means of the immunoSEQ Assay, a bias-controlled multiplex PCR. On the study's bioinformatics: The number of nucleated cells in each sample was estimated from the amplification of reference gene primers within the assay. To quantify the absolute abundance of each unique TCRbeta CDR3 rearrangement, sequence reads were collapsed and filtered. For each sample, productive Simpson clonality was calculated as the square root of Simpson's diversity index across productive rearrangements. The table was pulled from immuneACCESS by TCRdb, which kept in-frame rearrangements only. Such tables lose some clones; where checked, under half of the loss comes from unresolved V genes, and the rest has no known cause. V, J and clone size are those of that table, while D and trimming were read from the DNA. Here the sample has approximately 440,000 clones; less than 95% occur a single time. Of the sample, 0.6% falls within the top ten clones.

Participants in the prospective study were aged 18 to 89 years, lived in 20 to 25 United States geographic areas, and enrolled through a virtual design. To assign participants to cohorts, the prospective study relied on clinical history that participants themselves reported in a screening survey and a study questionnaire. For ImmuneRACE Cohort 3, a participant was defined as recovered based on two consecutive negative NP/OP PCR tests, clearance by a healthcare professional, or resolution of symptoms. In the prospective study, mobile phlebotomists collected whole blood, serum and a nasopharyngeal or oropharyngeal swab from each participant. Over an approximately 2-month period, participants in the prospective study had the option of providing additional blood draws and questionnaires. Prospective study blood samples were shipped either frozen or at room temperature before DNA extraction. This specimen belongs to a study of blood T cell repertoires in COVID-19 (TCRdb year 2020). For the wider study: Samples from collaborators originated in the United States, Italy and Spain and spanned both the acute and convalescent phases of COVID-19. The material from the prospective study consisted of cDNA or gDNA derived from T cells, B-cell-depleted T cells, or PBMCs. Deeply sampled blood TCRbeta repertoires from subjects exposed to, actively infected with, or recovered from COVID-19 were included in the dataset. The repertoires were released in a freely available public database meant as a resource for research on the immune response to SARS-CoV-2. The samples were drawn from two sources: the first 160 participants of the ongoing ImmuneRACE study, and 950 to 1,500 subjects contributed by 6 global collaborators. The sample metadata nearly always contained a de-identified subject ID, COVID-19 status, age in years and sex. Where available, HLA class I and class II types were taken from metadata supplied by the sample provider and were not determined by assay-based typing.

Study-wide findings and limitations: The amount of clinical and demographic metadata varied by source and participant and was provided uncurated.

The source is a young man who had recovered from COVID-19. Sample: PBMCs or T cells enriched from blood (not recorded which).

The CDR3 sequence is CASSPPSGRVIGELFF. The DNA sequence is as follows: TGTGCCAGCAGCCCCCCTAGCGGGAGAGTAATCGGGGAGCTGTTTTTT. This chain joins TRBV7-9 to TRBJ2-2, with TRBD2 identical over 10 junction bases. Unmatched junction bases come to 10, with V trimmed by 5 bases and J by 7 bases. In the germline V gene (reference sequence), CDR1 corresponds to SEHNR and CDR2 to FQNEAQ. The CDR3 covers 16 residues, taking in both the cysteine and the phenylalanine. Just the 48-base CDR3 DNA is kept, in frame starting at base 1.